Shown below are 3 T cell receptor beta chains from a single sample sequenced in a study of T cells in Graves' hyperthyroidism and ophthalmopathy. Researchers took RNA transcripts and amplified the TCR beta CDR3 regions from them. HTBI primers were the set used in a first-round RT-PCR of the TCR CDR3. TCRdb ran MiXCR on the multiplex PCR reads and lists one entry per CDR3 protein. Of more than 300,000 distinct CDR3 sequences listed, about 13% are singletons. The sequenced material came from blood. These receptors all stem from a young woman with Graves' hyperthyroidism.

This clonotype was counted many times. The CDR3 protein is CASSPGQPYGYTF. The CDR3 nucleotides read TGTGCCAGCAGCCCGGGACAGCCTTATGGCTACACCTTC. The chain employs TRBV28 and TRBJ1-2, with 7 bases aligning to TRBD1. With V trimmed by 6 bases and J by 5 bases, 6 bases remained unmatched. CDR3 length equals 13 residues. Germline V lookup: CDR1 MDHEN, CDR2 SYDVKM.

Many counts were recorded for this clonotype. The CDR3 sequence is CSARDNPDSQETQYF. CDR3 nucleotides: TGCAGTGCTAGAGATAACCCGGACAGCCAAGAGACCCAGTACTTC. This sequence joins TRBV20-1 and TRBJ2-5, with D tentatively TRBD1 (6 bases). The germline V and J ends were trimmed by 0 bases and 1 base, with 12 bases remaining between them. This CDR3 spans 15 amino acids. Germline CDR1 is DFQATT and CDR2 is SNEGSKA (reference sequence).

This clonotype appeared many times. The J gene is TRBJ1-2, the V gene TRBV28; D not resolved. Germline assignment: CDR1 MDHEN and CDR2 SYDVKM. Deletions cut 4 bases from V and 5 bases from J, with 5 bases between. The CDR3 is made up of 11 amino acids. CDR3 nucleotide sequence: TGTGCCAGCAGTTCGGAGTATGGCTACACCTTC. This codes for CASSSEYGYTF.